This T cell receptor (beta chain) came from a study of patients and donors after allogeneic stem cell transplantation. TCRdb reprocessed the RT-PCR reads via MiXCR and lists one record per CDR3 protein. The sample includes approximately 160,000 distinct CDR3 sequences, roughly 30% seen only once; the top ten take approximately 3.5%. V lost 5 bases to trimming and J lost 2 bases, with 4 bases between them. Germline V gives CDR1 MDHEN, CDR2 SYDVKM. CDR3 length: 11 amino acids. The genes are TRBV28 and TRBJ2-7, with unresolved D. The receptor was isolated from a human donor who was either an allogeneic HSCT recipient or a stem cell or donor lymphocyte infusion donor (not recorded which). It is not recorded whose cells these are; they may come from a transplant donor. Sequencing was done on a sample of blood, either unsorted or a sorted T cell fraction (not recorded which). CDR3 bases: TGTGCCAGCAGTGTGGCCTACGAGCAGTACTTC. Translation: CASSVAYEQYF.